This TCR beta chain is from a study of T cell responses to AZD1222 COVID-19 vaccine. The V end lost 4 bases, the J end lost 4 bases, and 13 bases lay between the germline ends. This CDR3 is 13 amino acids long. Germline V gene data show CDR1 as SQVTM and CDR2 as ANQGSEA. Sequencing used immunoSEQ multiplex PCR; TCRdb keeps in-frame clones, though not all of them. This sample has 100,000 to 120,000 clones, with more than 70% found just once. Sample: peripheral blood, taken 28 days after the second AZD1222 dose. The TCR was taken from an adult who received the AZD1222 COVID-19 vaccine. V usage is TRBV29-1 and J usage is TRBJ1-2; no reliable D call. CDR3 sequence reads: CSVAEQALYGYTF. The CDR3 DNA reads TGCAGCGTTGCGGAGCAGGCCCTCTATGGCTACACCTTC.